Reported below is one T cell receptor (beta chain). This CDR3 contains 15 residues. V dropped 1 base and J dropped 3 bases, with 12 bases sitting between them. Germline V gives CDR1 LGHNA, CDR2 YNFKEQ. The data originate from a study of blood T cells in healthy people across ages. Together with a sample-barcoded 5' primer, a J-beta primer mix was included in a second PCR lasting about 6 to 12 cycles. MiXCR, run by TCRdb on the 5' RACE reads, gives a single entry per CDR3 protein. The repertoire holds about 1.4 million distinct CDR3 sequences, with roughly 60% as singletons. The sample was blood. V usage is TRBV4-2 and J usage is TRBJ1-2; D is uncertain. The sequence was obtained from a man younger than 30 in good health. CDR3 region: CASSQGVSADYGYTF. CDR3 sequence (DNA): TGTGCCAGCAGCCAAGGAGTTTCCGCGGACTATGGCTACACCTTC.